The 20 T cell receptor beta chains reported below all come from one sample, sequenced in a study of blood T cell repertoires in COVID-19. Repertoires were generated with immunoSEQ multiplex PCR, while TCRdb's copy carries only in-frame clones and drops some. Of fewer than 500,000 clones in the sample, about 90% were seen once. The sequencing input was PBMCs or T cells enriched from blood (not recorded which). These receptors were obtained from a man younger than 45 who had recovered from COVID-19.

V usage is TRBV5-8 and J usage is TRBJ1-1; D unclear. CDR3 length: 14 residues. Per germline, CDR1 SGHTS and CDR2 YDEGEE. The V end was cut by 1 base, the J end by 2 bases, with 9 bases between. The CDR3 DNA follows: TGTGCCAGCAGCTTGTATCTAGACAACACTGAAGCTTTCTTT. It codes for CASSLYLDNTEAFF.

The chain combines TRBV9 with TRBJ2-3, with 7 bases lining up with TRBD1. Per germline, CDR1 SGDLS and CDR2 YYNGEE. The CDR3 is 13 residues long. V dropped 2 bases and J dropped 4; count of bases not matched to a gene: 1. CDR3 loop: CASSVQGADTQYF. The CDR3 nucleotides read TGTGCCAGCAGCGTTCAGGGGGCAGATACGCAGTATTTT.

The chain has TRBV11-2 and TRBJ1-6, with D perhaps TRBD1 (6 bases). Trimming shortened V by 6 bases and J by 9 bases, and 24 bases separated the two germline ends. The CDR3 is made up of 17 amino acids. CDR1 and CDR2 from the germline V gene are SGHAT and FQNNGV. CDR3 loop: CASSYGRPQGVSSPLHF. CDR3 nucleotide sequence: TGTGCCAGCAGTTACGGCCGCCCACAGGGAGTCAGTTCACCCCTCCACTTT.

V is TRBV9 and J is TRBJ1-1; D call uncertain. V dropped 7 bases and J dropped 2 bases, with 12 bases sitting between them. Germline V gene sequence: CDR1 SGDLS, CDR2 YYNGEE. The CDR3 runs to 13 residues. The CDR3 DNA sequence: TGTGCCAGCTCCCGGGGTCCTAACACTGAAGCTTTCTTT. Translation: CASSRGPNTEAFF.

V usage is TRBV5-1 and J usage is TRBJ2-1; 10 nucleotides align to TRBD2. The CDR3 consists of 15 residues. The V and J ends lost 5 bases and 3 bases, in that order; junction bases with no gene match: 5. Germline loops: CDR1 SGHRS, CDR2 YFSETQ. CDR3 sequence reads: CASSVLAGNYNEQFF. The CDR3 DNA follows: TGCGCCAGCAGTGTACTAGCGGGGAACTACAATGAGCAGTTCTTC.

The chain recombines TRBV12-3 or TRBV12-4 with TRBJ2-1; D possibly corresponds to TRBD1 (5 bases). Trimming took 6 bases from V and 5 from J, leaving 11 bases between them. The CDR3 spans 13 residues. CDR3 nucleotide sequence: TGTGCCAGCAGGAAGCAGGGCCACAATGAGCAGTTCTTC. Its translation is CASRKQGHNEQFF.

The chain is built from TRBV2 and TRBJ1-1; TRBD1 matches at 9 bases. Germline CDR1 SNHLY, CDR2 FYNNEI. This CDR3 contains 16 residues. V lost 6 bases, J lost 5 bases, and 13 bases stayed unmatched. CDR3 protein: CASRHPNDRGETEAFF. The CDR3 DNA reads TGTGCCAGCAGACACCCGAACGACAGGGGGGAAACTGAAGCTTTCTTT.

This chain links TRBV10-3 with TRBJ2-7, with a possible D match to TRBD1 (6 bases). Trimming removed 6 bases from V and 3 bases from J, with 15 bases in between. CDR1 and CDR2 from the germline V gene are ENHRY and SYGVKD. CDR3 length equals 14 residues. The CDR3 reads CAIRSTRGDYEQYF. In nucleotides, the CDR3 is TGTGCCATCAGAAGCACCAGGGGCGACTACGAGCAGTACTTC.

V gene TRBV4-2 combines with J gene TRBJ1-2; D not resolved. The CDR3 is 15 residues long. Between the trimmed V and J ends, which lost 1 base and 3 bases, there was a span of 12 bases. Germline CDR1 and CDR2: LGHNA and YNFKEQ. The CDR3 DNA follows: TGTGCCAGCAGCCAAGGAGGATCGGGTTACTATGGCTACACCTTC. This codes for CASSQGGSGYYGYTF.

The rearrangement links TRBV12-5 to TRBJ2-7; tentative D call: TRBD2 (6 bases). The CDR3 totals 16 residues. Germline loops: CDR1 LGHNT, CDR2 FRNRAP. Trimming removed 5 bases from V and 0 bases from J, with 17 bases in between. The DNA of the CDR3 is TGTGCTAGTGGTGCCAGCGGGCAGGGAGGCTCCTACGAGCAGTACTTC. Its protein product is CASGASGQGGSYEQYF.

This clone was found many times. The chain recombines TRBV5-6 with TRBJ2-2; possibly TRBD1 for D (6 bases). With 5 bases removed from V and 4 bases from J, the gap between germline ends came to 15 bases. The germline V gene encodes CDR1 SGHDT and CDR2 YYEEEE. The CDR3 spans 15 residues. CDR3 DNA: TGTGCCAGCAGTTTGCTGGGGGCGCTCACCGGGGAGCTGTTTTTT. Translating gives CASSLLGALTGELFF.

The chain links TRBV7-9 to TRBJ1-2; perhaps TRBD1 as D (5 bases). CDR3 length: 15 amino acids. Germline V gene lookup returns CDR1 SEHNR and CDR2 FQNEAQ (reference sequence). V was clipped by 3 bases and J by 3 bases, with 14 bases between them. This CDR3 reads CASSFGGYGDYGYTF. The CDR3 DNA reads TGTGCCAGCAGCTTCGGGGGTTACGGTGACTATGGCTACACCTTC.

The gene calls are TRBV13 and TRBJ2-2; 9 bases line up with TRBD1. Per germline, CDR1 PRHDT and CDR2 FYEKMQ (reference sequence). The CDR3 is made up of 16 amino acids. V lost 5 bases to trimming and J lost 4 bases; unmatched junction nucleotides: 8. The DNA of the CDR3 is TGTGCCAGCAGCAGGGGACAGGGAACCCTCACCGGGGAGCTGTTTTTT. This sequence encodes CASSRGQGTLTGELFF.

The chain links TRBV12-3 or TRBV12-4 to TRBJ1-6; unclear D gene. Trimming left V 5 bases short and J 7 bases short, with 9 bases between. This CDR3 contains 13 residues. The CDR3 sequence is CASSPGKNSPLHF. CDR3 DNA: TGTGCCAGCAGTCCTGGCAAGAATTCACCCCTCCACTTT.

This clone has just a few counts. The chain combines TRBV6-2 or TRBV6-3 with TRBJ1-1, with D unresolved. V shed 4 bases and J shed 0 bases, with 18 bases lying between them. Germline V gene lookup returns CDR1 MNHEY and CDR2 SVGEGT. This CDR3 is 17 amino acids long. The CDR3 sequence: CASSSSPIPRMNTEAFF. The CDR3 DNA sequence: TGTGCCAGCAGTTCCTCACCCATCCCGCGCATGAACACTGAAGCTTTCTTT.

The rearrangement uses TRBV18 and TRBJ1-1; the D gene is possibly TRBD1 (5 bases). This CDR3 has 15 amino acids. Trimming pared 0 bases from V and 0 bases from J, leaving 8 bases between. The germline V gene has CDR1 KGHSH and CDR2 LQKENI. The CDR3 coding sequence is TGTGCCAGCTCACCACCGACAGTGATGAACACTGAAGCTTTCTTT. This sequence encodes CASSPPTVMNTEAFF.

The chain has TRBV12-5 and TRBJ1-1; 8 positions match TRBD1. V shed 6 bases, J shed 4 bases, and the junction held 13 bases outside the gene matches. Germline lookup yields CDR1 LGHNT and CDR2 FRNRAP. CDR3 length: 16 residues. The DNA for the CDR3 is TGTGCTAGTGGCTCATCCAGGGGGCGCATGAGCACTGAAGCTTTCTTT. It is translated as CASGSSRGRMSTEAFF.

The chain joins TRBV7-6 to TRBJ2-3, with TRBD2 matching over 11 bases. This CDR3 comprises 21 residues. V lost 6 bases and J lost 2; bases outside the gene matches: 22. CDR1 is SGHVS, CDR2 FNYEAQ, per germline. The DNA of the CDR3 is TGTGCCAGCAGTCTAATGGCCACACTAGCGGGGGAAAACAAGGCCACAGATACGCAGTATTTT. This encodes CASSLMATLAGENKATDTQYF.

The CDR3 region is CASKRALYNEQFF. CDR3 nucleotides: TGTGCCAGCAAGCGGGCCCTCTACAATGAGCAGTTCTTC. The chain carries TRBV6-5 and TRBJ2-1, with D tentatively TRBD2 (6 bases). Germline V gives CDR1 MNHEY, CDR2 SVGAGI. The CDR3 totals 13 residues. The ends were cut back, 7 bases at V and 3 bases at J, with 10 bases in the middle.

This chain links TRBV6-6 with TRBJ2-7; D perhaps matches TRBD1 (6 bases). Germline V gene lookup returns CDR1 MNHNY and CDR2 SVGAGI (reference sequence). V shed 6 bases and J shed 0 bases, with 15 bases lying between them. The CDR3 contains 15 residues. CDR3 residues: CASRPPDSPSYEQYF. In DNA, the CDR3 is TGTGCCAGCAGACCTCCGGACAGCCCCTCCTACGAGCAGTACTTC.